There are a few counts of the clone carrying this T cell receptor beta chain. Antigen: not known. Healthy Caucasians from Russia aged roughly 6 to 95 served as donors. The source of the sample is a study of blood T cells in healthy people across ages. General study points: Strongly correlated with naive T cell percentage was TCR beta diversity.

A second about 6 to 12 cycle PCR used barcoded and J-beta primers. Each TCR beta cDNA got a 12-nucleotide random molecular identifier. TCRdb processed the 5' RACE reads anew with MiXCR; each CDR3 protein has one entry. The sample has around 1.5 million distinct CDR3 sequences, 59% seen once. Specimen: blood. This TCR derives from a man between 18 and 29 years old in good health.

CDR3 nucleotides: TGCAGTGCTAGGGGTAGCGGGCCGACCTACAATGAGCAGTTCTTC. The encoded protein is CSARGSGPTYNEQFF. This chain uses TRBV20-1 with TRBJ2-1; 7 bases line up with TRBD2. V trimming: 3 bases; J trimming: 2 bases; junction bases outside the gene matches: 7. This CDR3 is 15 amino acids long. Looked up from germline, CDR1 is DFQATT and CDR2 is SNEGSKA (reference sequence).